These T cell receptor beta chains were read from a single sample in a study of T cell responses to AZD1222 COVID-19 vaccine. Using immunoSEQ multiplex PCR, the repertoire was profiled, and TCRdb retains in-frame clones only, with some absent. The sample lists 150,000 to 200,000 clones; around 94% were seen once. Sequencing used peripheral blood, obtained on day 0 of AZD1222 vaccination. Receptors originate from an adult in good health. Both conserved end residues are part of each CDR3. D genes are given only for firm matches. The size entry is marked missing in some rows and otherwise reads once, few, many or a size class.

clone size	V gene	J gene	D gene	CDR3 protein	CDR3 DNA
.	TRBV19	TRBJ2-2	.	CASSIWGTGELFF	TGTGCCAGTAGTATATGGGGGACCGGGGAGCTGTTTTTT
.	TRBV7-9	TRBJ2-7	.	CASSSDLYEQYF	TGTGCCAGCAGCTCGGACCTCTACGAGCAGTACTTC
.	TRBV12-5	TRBJ2-2	TRBD2	CASGLGLAGNTGELFF	TGTGCTAGTGGGTTGGGACTAGCAGGGAACACCGGGGAGCTGTTTTTT
.	TRBV19	TRBJ1-1	.	CASTLGGARTEAFF	TGTGCCAGTACCCTGGGTGGGGCCAGGACTGAAGCTTTCTTT
once	TRBV19	TRBJ2-3	TRBD2	CASNGREFSTQYF	TGTGCCAGTAACGGGCGGGAGTTCAGTACGCAGTATTTT
.	TRBV30	TRBJ1-5	TRBD1	CAWSKDRGQNQPQHF	TGTGCCTGGAGTAAGGACAGGGGACAAAATCAGCCCCAGCATTTT
.	TRBV4-1	TRBJ2-1	.	CASSQGALGYEQFF	TGCGCCAGCAGCCAAGGCGCCCTAGGCTATGAGCAGTTCTTC
.	TRBV21-1	TRBJ1-5	.	CASSETEGEHQPQHF	TGTGCCAGCAGCGAAACGGAGGGGGAGCACCAGCCCCAGCATTTT
.	TRBV18	TRBJ1-6	.	CASSPTDYSPLHF	TGTGCCAGCTCACCCACCGATTATTCACCCCTCCACTTT
.	TRBV19	TRBJ1-1	.	CASSFSDSQNTEAFF	TGTGCCAGTAGTTTCTCCGACAGCCAGAACACTGAAGCTTTCTTT
.	TRBV7-2	TRBJ2-1	.	CASRLKSLAVNEQFF	TGTGCCAGCAGGCTAAAGAGTCTAGCAGTCAATGAGCAGTTCTTC
.	TRBV28	TRBJ2-1	TRBD2	CASSTRRTSFDSYNEQFF	TGTGCCAGCAGCACCCGCCGGACTAGTTTTGATTCCTACAATGAGCAGTTCTTC
once	TRBV28	TRBJ2-7	.	CASNLYGEQYF	TGTGCCAGCAACCTCTACGGCGAGCAGTACTTC
.	TRBV27	TRBJ1-5	.	CASSPRQERIGQPQHF	TGTGCCAGCAGTCCCCGACAGGAAAGAATCGGTCAGCCCCAGCATTTT
once	TRBV18	TRBJ1-2	.	CASSSQPEGSYGYTF	TGTGCCAGCTCATCCCAGCCCGAGGGCAGCTATGGCTACACCTTC
.	TRBV14	TRBJ1-3	.	CASSRASGNTIYF	TGTGCCAGCAGCCGAGCTTCTGGAAACACCATATATTTT
.	TRBV19	TRBJ1-4	.	CASSISGPPGFF	TGTGCCAGTAGTATTTCGGGACCGCCCGGCTTTTTT
.	TRBV6-5	TRBJ1-5	TRBD1	CASSTNRGEPQHF	TGTGCCAGCAGTACCAACAGGGGAGAGCCCCAGCATTTT
.	TRBV5-1	TRBJ1-1	.	CASSLMGKGMNTEAFF	TGCGCCAGCAGCTTGATGGGGAAGGGGATGAACACTGAAGCTTTCTTT
.	TRBV5-8	TRBJ2-2	.	CASSLDRMNTGELFF	TGTGCCAGCAGCCTTGACAGGATGAACACCGGGGAGCTGTTTTTT
.	TRBV14	TRBJ1-6	.	CASSPGVYNSPLHF	TGTGCCAGCAGCCCCGGGGTCTATAATTCACCCCTCCACTTT
.	TRBV5-1	TRBJ1-1	.	CASSPLGGTEAFF	TGCGCCAGCAGCCCACTGGGGGGGACTGAAGCTTTCTTT
.	TRBV27	TRBJ2-7	TRBD2	CASSKGTSREQYF	TGTGCCAGCAGCAAAGGGACTAGTCGCGAGCAGTACTTC
.	TRBV5-8	TRBJ1-2	.	CASSLPPTAGGYTF	TGTGCCAGCAGCCTGCCCCCCACCGCGGGCGGCTACACCTTC
.	TRBV12-3/TRBV12-4	TRBJ1-2	.	CASSRGDYGYTF	TGTGCCAGCAGTAGGGGCGACTATGGCTACACCTTC
.	TRBV5-1	TRBJ2-3	TRBD2	CASSLATSGSTDTQYF	TGCGCCAGCAGCTTGGCTACTAGCGGGAGCACAGATACGCAGTATTTT
.	TRBV19	TRBJ1-5	.	CASSISWNQPQHF	TGTGCCAGTAGTATCTCATGGAATCAGCCCCAGCATTTT
.	TRBV4-2	TRBJ1-5	.	CASSQEIRQPQHF	TGTGCCAGCAGCCAAGAAATCCGACAGCCCCAGCATTTT
.	TRBV1	TRBJ1-5	.	CTSSRVWEIRREPQHF	TGCACCAGCAGTCGAGTCTGGGAAATTAGGAGAGAGCCCCAGCATTTT
.	TRBV2	TRBJ1-5	.	CASSAGGRNQPQHF	TGTGCCAGCAGTGCCGGGGGGCGCAATCAGCCCCAGCATTTT
.	TRBV14	TRBJ2-7	.	CASSQGLKAYEQYF	TGTGCCAGCAGCCAAGGTCTCAAAGCCTACGAGCAGTACTTC
.	TRBV19	TRBJ2-1	TRBD2	CASSMEIAGAYNEQFF	TGTGCCAGTAGTATGGAGATAGCGGGGGCCTACAATGAGCAGTTCTTC
.	TRBV27	TRBJ1-6	.	CASSPRPNSPLHF	TGTGCCAGCAGTCCCCGACCGAATTCACCCCTCCACTTT
.	TRBV6-1	TRBJ2-1	.	CASSERRGVRNEQFF	TGTGCCAGCAGTGAACGGCGGGGAGTCCGCAATGAGCAGTTCTTC
.	TRBV4-1	TRBJ1-2	TRBD1	CASSQAITGGAYGYTF	TGCGCCAGCAGCCAAGCTATCACAGGGGGCGCCTATGGCTACACCTTC
.	TRBV4-1	TRBJ2-7	TRBD2	CASSQGGLAGYEQYF	TGCGCCAGCAGCCAAGGTGGACTAGCGGGCTACGAGCAGTACTTC
.	TRBV19	TRBJ2-7	TRBD2	CASSLRTSGRDEQYF	TGTGCCAGTAGTCTCCGGACTAGCGGGAGGGACGAGCAGTACTTC
.	TRBV20-1	TRBJ1-5	TRBD1	CSASGRGRDQPQHF	TGCAGTGCTAGTGGCAGGGGGCGCGATCAGCCCCAGCATTTT
.	TRBV11-2	TRBJ2-3	.	CASSSPGLDTQYF	TGTGCCAGCAGCTCTCCAGGGTTGGATACGCAGTATTTT
.	TRBV5-4	TRBJ1-6	TRBD1	CASSILGGLGSPLHF	TGTGCCAGCAGCATCCTAGGGGGCTTAGGGTCACCCCTCCACTTT
.	TRBV10-1	TRBJ2-2	.	CASSFTGSTGELFF	TGCGCCAGCAGTTTCACTGGGTCCACCGGGGAGCTGTTTTTT
.	TRBV2	TRBJ1-2	TRBD1	CASKFSGQLYGYTF	TGTGCCAGCAAATTTTCGGGACAGCTTTATGGCTACACCTTC
once	TRBV24-1	TRBJ1-2	.	CATSDFTGGGYTF	TGTGCCACCAGTGATTTTACAGGCGGCGGCTACACCTTC
.	TRBV2	TRBJ2-7	.	CASSAQGVEQYF	TGTGCCAGCAGTGCGCAGGGAGTCGAGCAGTACTTC
.	TRBV30	TRBJ2-1	TRBD2	CAWSGGLAGGEQFF	TGTGCCTGGAGCGGGGGACTAGCGGGAGGTGAGCAGTTCTTC
.	TRBV12-3/TRBV12-4	TRBJ1-1	.	CASSADYPIGAFF	TGTGCCAGCAGCGCAGACTATCCCATAGGGGCTTTCTTT
once	TRBV3-1/TRBV3-2	TRBJ1-1	.	CASSQDRGGAFF	TGTGCCAGCAGCCAAGATCGGGGAGGGGCTTTCTTT
.	TRBV3-1/TRBV3-2	TRBJ1-4	TRBD1	CASSPGQVEKLFF	TGTGCCAGCAGCCCCGGACAGGTTGAAAAACTGTTTTTT
.	TRBV5-5	TRBJ2-7	.	CASSAVPVEQYF	TGTGCCAGCAGCGCGGTGCCGGTCGAGCAGTACTTC
.	TRBV6-5	TRBJ1-6	TRBD1	CASSLMTGSGDSPLHF	TGTGCCAGCAGTTTAATGACAGGGAGCGGGGATTCACCCCTCCACTTT
.	TRBV10-3	TRBJ2-7	TRBD2	CAIRTNPVGTRSYEQYF	TGTGCCATCAGGACCAACCCGGTTGGGACTAGGTCTTACGAGCAGTACTTC
.	TRBV19	TRBJ1-6	.	CASSIRVFDNSPLHF	TGTGCCAGTAGTATTCGAGTGTTCGATAATTCACCCCTCCACTTT
few	TRBV9	TRBJ2-1	.	CASSSGFGQFF	TGTGCCAGCAGCTCGGGGTTCGGGCAGTTCTTC
.	TRBV7-9	TRBJ1-2	.	CASSFPLIQGNYGYTF	TGTGCCAGCAGCTTCCCCCTCATACAGGGTAACTATGGCTACACCTTC
.	TRBV2	TRBJ1-4	.	CASEDRRNEKLFF	TGTGCCAGCGAGGACAGACGGAATGAAAAACTGTTTTTT
.	TRBV11-1	TRBJ1-5	.	CASSLGQDQPQHF	TGTGCCAGCAGCTTAGGGCAGGATCAGCCCCAGCATTTT
.	TRBV5-1	TRBJ2-2	.	CASSLAVNPNTGELFF	TGCGCCAGCAGCTTGGCCGTCAACCCGAACACCGGGGAGCTGTTTTTT
.	TRBV10-1	TRBJ2-7	.	CGVGWRMFYEQYF	TGCGGTGTTGGGTGGCGGATGTTTTACGAGCAGTACTTC
.	TRBV5-1	TRBJ2-2	TRBD2	CASSLALLAGESGELFF	TGCGCCAGCAGCTTAGCCCTTCTAGCGGGAGAGTCCGGGGAGCTGTTTTTT
.	TRBV6-1	TRBJ2-3	TRBD2	CASSGTSGRFRDTQYF	TGTGCCAGCAGTGGGACTAGCGGGAGATTCAGAGATACGCAGTATTTT